These 4 T cell receptor beta chains came from one sample sequenced in a study of T-cell memory formation after mild COVID-19. TCRdb re-called the 5' RACE reads through MiXCR, storing one row per CDR3 protein. Of 550,000 to 600,000 distinct CDR3 sequences listed, roughly 21% are singletons. The sequenced sample consisted of PBMCs or a T cell subset sorted from them (not recorded which). The receptors were gathered from an adult woman who had mild COVID-19 (a few samples of this study predate the infection). Cell type and time point are not known.

Here the CDR3 reads CASSVSGGGSYNEQFF. The CDR3 DNA sequence: TGTGCCAGCAGCGTATCCGGGGGGGGCTCCTACAATGAGCAGTTCTTC. This chain links TRBV9 with TRBJ2-1, with TRBD2 matching over 8 bases. The germline CDR1 and CDR2 sequences are SGDLS and YYNGEE. Unmatched junction bases numbered 3, after V lost 1 base and J lost 0 bases. This CDR3 has 16 residues.

This clonotype has more than one count but fewer than ten. This chain links TRBV5-1 with TRBJ2-6; no reliable D call. In germline, CDR1 is SGHRS, CDR2 YFSETQ. Trimming cost V 0 bases and J 0 bases, with 10 bases left between them. This CDR3 spans 17 amino acids. The CDR3 here is CASSLAIGSSGANVLTF. CDR3 nucleotides: TGCGCCAGCAGCTTGGCCATCGGTTCCTCTGGGGCCAACGTCCTGACTTTC.

The CDR3 protein is CASSPYRTSQETQYF. In DNA, the CDR3 is TGTGCCAGCAGTCCCTATCGGACTAGTCAAGAGACCCAGTACTTC. The V gene is TRBV12-3 or TRBV12-4, the J gene TRBJ2-5; 7 nucleotides line up with TRBD2. The CDR3 spans 15 residues. The J segment lost 2 bases and the V segment lost 5 bases, leaving 8 bases of the junction unmatched.

The J gene is TRBJ1-2, the V gene TRBV2, with 10 bases matching TRBD1. The CDR3 spans 14 residues. In germline, CDR1 is SNHLY, CDR2 FYNNEI. V shed 4 bases and J 5 bases; nucleotides not matched to a gene: 4. The DNA of the CDR3 is TGTGCCAGCAGTGTGGACAGGGGGGGGTATGGCTACACCTTC. Translation gives CASSVDRGGYGYTF.